Following are 23 T cell receptor beta chains from one sample sequenced in a study of T cells after yellow fever vaccination. TCRdb analysed the 5' RACE reads with MiXCR anew, one entry per CDR3 protein. The sample has some 96,000 distinct CDR3 sequences, under 9% seen once. The input for sequencing was CD8+ T cells not binding an NS4B(214-222) dextramer, sorted from PBMCs, taken roughly 14 days after the first yellow fever vaccination. The source of these receptors is a man aged 18 to 30 who received the YFV17D yellow fever vaccine.

The chain joins TRBV7-2 to TRBJ2-3; the D gene is possibly TRBD2 (6 bases). With 3 bases removed from V and 6 bases from J, the gap between germline ends came to 13 bases. Per germline, CDR1 SGHTA and CDR2 FQGNSA. CDR3 length equals 14 residues. CDR3: CASSLSLAADTQYF. The CDR3 nucleotides read TGTGCCAGCAGCTTGAGTTTAGCGGCGGATACGCAGTATTTT. The variable domain in full, with the rest retrieved from reference TRBV7-2 and TRBJ2-3, is GAGVSQSPSNKVTEKGKDVELRCDPISGHTALYWYRQSLGQGLEFLIYFQGNSAPDKSGLPSDRFSAERTGGSVSTLTIQRTQQEDSAVYLCASSLSLAADTQYFGPGTRLTVL.

V gene TRBV7-9 combines with J gene TRBJ2-5, with 8 bases identical to TRBD1. Germline lookup yields CDR1 SEHNR and CDR2 FQNEAQ (reference sequence). Trimming at V came to 4 bases and at J to 8 bases, leaving 9 bases not matched to a gene. The CDR3 has 14 residues. Here the CDR3 reads CASSSSGTGLTQYF. The CDR3 DNA reads as TGTGCCAGCAGCTCATCTGGGACAGGACTAACCCAGTACTTC.

This clonotype was seen a handful of times. The J gene is TRBJ2-1, the V gene TRBV27; the D gene could be TRBD1 or TRBD2 (5 bases each). CDR3 size: 12 residues. Trimming took 4 bases from V and 9 from J, leaving 10 bases between them. The germline V gene has CDR1 MNHEY and CDR2 SMNVEV (reference sequence). The CDR3, as DNA: TGTGCCAGCAGTTCCCGGGGCTTTGAGCAGTTCTTC. Encoded protein: CASSSRGFEQFF.

The V and J genes are TRBV27 and TRBJ2-5; D ambiguous. The CDR3 sequence is 15 residues long. Trimming took 5 bases from V and 10 from J, leaving 23 bases between them. Germline CDR1 and CDR2: MNHEY and SMNVEV (reference sequence). The CDR3 sequence: CASSPLTPRISSQYF. CDR3 coding DNA: TGTGCCAGCAGTCCGCTGACCCCACGAATTAGTAGCCAGTACTTC.

The rearrangement uses TRBV6-2 or TRBV6-3 and TRBJ1-1; 9 nucleotides align to TRBD1. CDR3 length: 14 amino acids. The J segment lost 3 bases and the V segment lost 6 bases, leaving 5 bases of the junction unmatched. Germline V CDR1 and CDR2: MNHEY, SVGEGT. CDR3 bases: TGTGCCAGCAGGTGGACAGGGGACGACACTGAAGCTTTCTTT. This encodes CASRWTGDDTEAFF.

This clonotype was recorded many times. The chain recombines TRBV12-3 or TRBV12-4 with TRBJ1-2, with D hard to call. The CDR3 runs 13 residues. V was shortened by 2 bases and J by 6 bases, with 10 bases between the two germline ends. CDR3 amino acids: CASSLIGGDGYTF. Here the CDR3 DNA reads TGTGCCAGCAGTTTAATCGGCGGGGATGGCTACACCTTC.

This clonotype was seen a few times. The chain is built from TRBV20-1 and TRBJ1-5, with unresolved D. V gave up 3 bases and J gave up 0 bases, with 12 bases separating them. Germline CDR1 DFQATT, CDR2 SNEGSKA (reference sequence). The CDR3 sequence is 15 residues long. The CDR3 bases are TGCAGTGCTAGGGGGTCGGGGTTTAGCAATCAGCCCCAGCATTTT. This sequence encodes CSARGSGFSNQPQHF.

The chain has TRBV14 and TRBJ2-5; D gene ambiguous. V was pared by 3 bases and J by 1 base, with 12 bases between. Per the germline V gene, CDR1 is SGHDN and CDR2 is FVKESK. The CDR3 sequence is 15 residues long. Here the CDR3 DNA reads TGTGCCAGCAGCCACTTTAGAGTAGCCCAAGAGACCCAGTACTTC. Amino acids: CASSHFRVAQETQYF.

This clonotype has only a few counts. The rearrangement joins TRBV4-3 to TRBJ2-6; D might be TRBD1 (5 bases). This CDR3 region has 16 residues. CDR1 is LGHNA and CDR2 is YSLEER in the germline V gene. V was clipped by 4 bases and J by 0 bases, with 10 bases between them. The CDR3 nucleotides are TGCGCCAGCAGCCGTACAGGAAACTCTGGGGCCAACGTCCTGACTTTC. Encoded protein: CASSRTGNSGANVLTF.

The chain employs TRBV9 and TRBJ2-2; tentative D call: TRBD2 (6 bases). Between the trimmed V and J ends, which lost 0 bases and 7 bases, there was a span of 10 bases. This CDR3 is built from 14 residues. Germline loops: CDR1 SGDLS, CDR2 YYNGEE. CDR3 bases: TGTGCCAGCAGCGTAGACTCGCGGGGCGGGGAGCTGTTTTTT. Its translation: CASSVDSRGGELFF.

This clonotype was seen at least ten times. In DNA, the CDR3 is TGCGCCAGCAGCCTGGGGGGAGCGGAAAAACTGTTTTTT. It codes for CASSLGGAEKLFF. This rearrangement joins TRBV4-1 to TRBJ1-4, with D perhaps matching TRBD1 (5 bases). V was clipped by 4 bases and J by 8 bases, with 11 bases between them. CDR1 and CDR2 (germline): MGHRA, YSYEKL. The CDR3 has 13 amino acids.

In its sample, this clonotype was seen a few times. The chain is built from TRBV12-3 or TRBV12-4 and TRBJ1-1, with D tentatively TRBD1 (5 bases). The V end lost 6 bases, the J end lost 8 bases, and 28 bases lay between the germline ends. CDR3 length: 17 amino acids. DNA for the CDR3: TGTGCCAGCAGGTCCCTCCTAACCGGGCCTAAAAGGGGAGAAGCTTTCTTT. Amino acids: CASRSLLTGPKRGEAFF.

The chain employs TRBV29-1 and TRBJ2-1; weak D call: TRBD1 (5 bases). Deletions cut 4 bases from V and 9 bases from J, with 16 bases between. Germline V CDR1 and CDR2: SQVTM, ANQGSEA. The CDR3 runs 13 residues. CDR3: CSVVQGHEVEQFF. CDR3 DNA sequence: TGCAGCGTTGTCCAGGGCCACGAGGTTGAGCAGTTCTTC.

The gene calls are TRBV7-8 and TRBJ2-7, with D uncertain. The CDR3 consists of 13 residues. CDR1 SGHVS and CDR2 FQNEAQ come from the germline V gene. Trimming removed 3 bases from V and 2 bases from J, with 8 bases in between. DNA for the CDR3: TGTGCCAGCAGCTTTTTAGGGACCTACGAGCAGTACGTC. Its translation: CASSFLGTYEQYV.

This clonotype is labeled medium-sized. The rearrangement joins TRBV7-9 to TRBJ2-1; no reliable D call. The CDR3 is 11 amino acids. Germline V gives CDR1 SEHNR, CDR2 FQNEAQ (reference sequence). Trimming pared 3 bases from V and 12 bases from J, leaving 9 bases between. The DNA for the CDR3 is TGTGCCAGCAGCTTCAATCGGAGGCAGTTCTTC. It codes for CASSFNRRQFF.

The chain uses TRBV5-5 and TRBJ2-2, with 8 bases fitting TRBD1. CDR3 length equals 15 residues. V gave up 1 base and J gave up 6 bases; unmatched junction bases: 5. Germline lookup yields CDR1 SGHKS and CDR2 YYEKEE (reference sequence). The CDR3 spells CASSLYQQGAGELFF. The CDR3, as DNA: TGTGCCAGCAGCTTGTATCAACAGGGGGCCGGGGAGCTGTTTTTT. Looking up the rest from reference TRBV5-5 and TRBJ2-2 gives the full variable domain: DAGVTQSPTHLIKTRGQQVTLRCSPISGHKSVSWYQQVLGQGPQFIFQYYEKEERGRGNFPDRFSARQFPNYSSELNVNALLLGDSALYLCASSLYQQGAGELFFGEGSRLTVL.

This clonotype was seen ten or more times. V usage is TRBV11-1 and J usage is TRBJ1-1; no clear D gene. The germline CDR1 and CDR2 sequences are SGHAT and FQDESV (reference sequence). V lost 0 bases, J lost 6 bases, and 2 bases lay in between. This CDR3 contains 11 residues. The CDR3 nucleotides are TGTGCCAGCAGCTTAGCGCCTGAAGCTTTCTTT. This translates into CASSLAPEAFF.

This clonotype appeared a few times. The chain couples TRBV7-9 to TRBJ2-5; the match to TRBD2 covers 8 bases. V dropped 1 base and J dropped 4; count of bases not matched to a gene: 14. The CDR3 extends over 18 amino acids. The germline gives CDR1 SEHNR, CDR2 FQNEAQ (reference sequence). CDR3 DNA: TGTGCCAGCAGCTTAGGAGTGGCCATTTCGGGGGGGGGAGAGACCCAGTACTTC. It codes for CASSLGVAISGGGETQYF. The full variable domain, its missing parts supplied by reference TRBV7-9 and TRBJ2-5, is DTGVSQNPRHKITKRGQNVTFRCDPISEHNRLYWYRQTLGQGPEFLTYFQNEAQLEKSRLLSDRFSAERPKGSFSTLEIQRTEQGDSAMYLCASSLGVAISGGGETQYFGPGTRLLVL.

This clonotype showed up just a few times. The rearrangement uses TRBV4-3 and TRBJ2-5; D is possibly TRBD1 (5 bases). Germline CDR1 reads LGHNA; CDR2 reads YSLEER. CDR3 length: 16 residues. Trimming stripped 1 base from V and 2 bases from J, with 14 bases between. The CDR3: CASSQGSFPGQETQYF. CDR3 DNA: TGCGCCAGCAGCCAAGGATCTTTTCCAGGGCAAGAGACCCAGTACTTC.

CDR3 coding DNA: TGCAGTGCTAAGGTCCGGATTTCCTACGAGCAGTACTTC. Its translation: CSAKVRISYEQYF. The rearrangement links TRBV20-1 to TRBJ2-7; no clear D. Looked up from germline, CDR1 is DFQATT and CDR2 is SNEGSKA (reference sequence). The CDR3 totals 13 residues. The V gene lost 4 bases and the J gene lost 1 base, with 11 bases spanning the gap.

Only a few counts were recorded for this clonotype. Written as DNA, the CDR3 is TGTGCCAGCAGGGGAGGGGGGTACACCGGGGAGCTGTTTTTT. It yields the protein CASRGGGYTGELFF. The chain links TRBV12-3 or TRBV12-4 to TRBJ2-2; perhaps TRBD2 as D (7 bases). The V end was cut by 6 bases, the J end by 3 bases, with 11 bases between. The CDR3 is made up of 14 amino acids.

The V gene is TRBV11-2, the J gene TRBJ1-2; D call uncertain. The CDR3 is 11 amino acids. Looked up from germline, CDR1 is SGHAT and CDR2 is FQNNGV. The V gene lost 4 bases and the J gene lost 8 bases, with 8 bases spanning the gap. CDR3 nucleotides: TGTGCCAGCAGCTCACATGGCGGCTACACCTTC. Translation gives CASSSHGGYTF.

The V and J genes are TRBV14 and TRBJ2-7; 12 nucleotides align to TRBD2. Trimming cost V 0 bases and J 7 bases; bases outside gene matches: 7. In germline, CDR1 is SGHDN, CDR2 FVKESK. CDR3 size: 16 residues. CDR3 nucleotides: TGTGCCAGCAGCCAAGATGGGACTAGCGGGCTGGATGAGCAGTACTTC. Its translation: CASSQDGTSGLDEQYF.